This is a list of T cell receptor beta chains from one sample in a study of shared clonotypes between healthy human individuals. The data were produced by immunoSEQ multiplex PCR, yet TCRdb's version contains in-frame clones alone and is incomplete. Among a few hundred thousand clones listed, approximately 65% were seen once. The sample comprised memory CD4+ T cells sorted from blood. The receptors here all came from a man aged 25 to 45 in good health. CDR3s include the opening cysteine and the closing phenylalanine or tryptophan. A D gene is named only where the DNA matches it firmly. Size tells how often a clone was seen (once, few, many) or the class of an expanded clone, and some rows leave it out.

V gene	clone size	D gene	J gene	CDR3 protein	CDR3 DNA
TRBV4-1	.	TRBD1	TRBJ1-2	CASSLRTGGNYGYTF	TGCGCCAGCAGCCTCCGGACAGGGGGCAACTATGGCTACACCTTC
TRBV6-5	.	.	TRBJ2-7	CASRRGAYEQYF	TGTGCCAGCAGGAGGGGGGCCTACGAGCAGTACTTC
TRBV28	.	.	TRBJ1-4	CASLSPRSTNEKLFF	TGTGCCAGCCTCTCCCCCCGATCAACTAATGAAAAACTGTTTTTT
TRBV2	.	.	TRBJ2-6	CATNSGANVLTF	TGTGCCACCAACTCTGGGGCCAACGTCCTGACTTTC
TRBV7-2	many	TRBD2	TRBJ2-1	CASSRGTSRSNEQFF	TGTGCCAGCAGCCGCGGGACTAGCCGATCCAATGAGCAGTTCTTC
TRBV14	.	.	TRBJ2-7	CASSQSRMVLRGQYF	TGTGCCAGCAGCCAAAGCAGGATGGTCCTACGAGGGCAGTACTTC
TRBV15	.	.	TRBJ2-7	CATSLTMQSYEQYF	TGTGCCACCAGCTTAACAATGCAGTCCTACGAGCAGTACTTC
TRBV6-5	.	TRBD2	TRBJ2-7	CASSTTSAYEQYF	TGTGCCAGCAGTACAACTAGCGCCTACGAGCAGTACTTC
TRBV28	.	TRBD2	TRBJ2-1	CASTPGGADSSYNEQFF	TGTGCCAGCACCCCCGGGGGGGCGGACAGCTCCTACAATGAGCAGTTCTTC
TRBV5-4	.	.	TRBJ2-2	CASSGPLGGIRTGELFF	TGTGCCAGCAGCGGTCCACTCGGCGGGATCCGCACCGGGGAGCTGTTTTTT
TRBV5-5	few	.	TRBJ2-6	CASTDHASGANVLTF	TGTGCCAGCACTGACCACGCCTCTGGGGCCAACGTCCTGACTTTC
TRBV28	few	.	TRBJ2-5	CASSPTTETQYF	TGTGCCAGCAGCCCCACGACGGAGACCCAGTACTTC
TRBV23-1	.	.	TRBJ1-1	CASSQVDGNTEAFF	TGCGCCAGCAGTCAAGTGGACGGAAACACTGAAGCTTTCTTT
TRBV5-1	few	.	TRBJ1-1	CASSLDPNTEAFF	TGCGCCAGCAGCTTGGACCCGAACACTGAAGCTTTCTTT
TRBV7-9	.	.	TRBJ1-5	CASSSPRGHRDSNQPQHF	TGTGCCAGCAGCTCCCCCAGAGGACACAGGGATAGCAATCAGCCCCAGCATTTT
TRBV12-5	.	.	TRBJ2-1	CASGLRRRDSISYNEQFF	TGTGCTAGTGGTTTGAGACGCCGTGACAGTATCTCCTACAATGAGCAGTTCTTC
TRBV28	.	TRBD1	TRBJ2-1	CASSSIGTGVNEQFF	TGTGCCAGCAGTTCCATCGGGACAGGGGTCAATGAGCAGTTCTTC
TRBV6-6	.	.	TRBJ2-5	CASTTYQETQYF	TGTGCCAGCACCACGTACCAAGAGACCCAGTACTTC
TRBV5-5	.	.	TRBJ2-2	CASSLGGIGELFF	TGTGCCAGCAGCTTGGGAGGGATCGGGGAGCTGTTTTTT
TRBV28	.	.	TRBJ2-6	CASSFLASGANVLTF	TGTGCCAGCAGTTTTCTTGCCTCTGGGGCCAACGTCCTGACTTTC
TRBV6-1	.	TRBD2	TRBJ2-3	CASSDRGRAADTQYF	TGTGCCAGCAGTGATCGCGGGAGGGCCGCAGATACGCAGTATTTT
TRBV7-7	once	.	TRBJ2-7	CASSFKRRPWYEQYF	TGTGCCAGCAGCTTTAAGCGGCGCCCATGGTACGAGCAGTACTTC
TRBV11-2	.	TRBD2	TRBJ2-2	CASSLERLAGAPGELFF	TGTGCCAGCAGCTTAGAACGACTAGCGGGAGCCCCCGGGGAGCTGTTTTTT
TRBV28	many	.	TRBJ2-1	CASSGTRAGRANEQFF	TGTGCCAGCAGCGGAACGCGGGCGGGGCGGGCCAATGAGCAGTTCTTC
TRBV19	.	TRBD2	TRBJ2-7	CASRTRAGAAYEQYF	TGTGCCAGTAGGACACGAGCGGGAGCCGCCTACGAGCAGTACTTC
TRBV19	.	.	TRBJ2-5	CASSISLPMETQYF	TGTGCCAGTAGTATCTCTCTTCCTATGGAGACCCAGTACTTC
TRBV4-3	once	TRBD2	TRBJ2-3	CASSPAGDTDTQYF	TGCGCCAGCAGCCCAGCGGGAGATACAGATACGCAGTATTTT
TRBV2	.	TRBD1	TRBJ1-5	CASNPQGADQPQHF	TGTGCCAGCAATCCACAGGGGGCAGATCAGCCCCAGCATTTT
TRBV9	.	TRBD2	TRBJ2-2	CASKRTSSNTGELFF	TGTGCCAGCAAAAGGACTAGCTCGAACACCGGGGAGCTGTTTTTT
TRBV30	.	.	TRBJ1-1	CAWSLSTGTRAEAFF	TGTGCCTGGAGCCTTTCCACCGGGACACGGGCCGAAGCTTTCTTT
TRBV11-2	.	.	TRBJ2-5	CASSPQSYKETQYF	TGTGCCAGCAGTCCTCAGAGCTACAAAGAGACCCAGTACTTC
TRBV29-1	.	.	TRBJ2-5	CSVGRGETQYF	TGCAGCGTGGGGCGCGGGGAGACCCAGTACTTC
TRBV19	.	TRBD1	TRBJ1-5	CASTNRLGTGNQPQHF	TGTGCCAGTACAAATCGGTTAGGGACAGGGAATCAGCCCCAGCATTTT
TRBV5-4	.	.	TRBJ2-3	CASSLLGRNTDTQYF	TGTGCCAGCAGCTTGTTAGGACGGAACACAGATACGCAGTATTTT
TRBV7-2	.	.	TRBJ1-3	CASTPPGVGNTIYF	TGTGCCAGCACCCCCCCCGGGGTGGGAAACACCATATATTTT
TRBV28	few	.	TRBJ1-1	CASNFISWGTEAFF	TGTGCCAGCAACTTCATCTCGTGGGGGACTGAAGCTTTCTTT
TRBV28	.	.	TRBJ2-7	CASSFLANLEQYF	TGTGCCAGCAGTTTTCTGGCAAATCTAGAGCAGTACTTC
TRBV11-3	.	.	TRBJ2-7	CASSLGGTSYEQYF	TGTGCCAGCAGCTTAGGGGGCACCAGCTACGAGCAGTACTTC
TRBV15	.	.	TRBJ1-5	CATSRDLRASNQPQHF	TGTGCCACCAGCAGAGATCTGCGGGCCAGCAATCAGCCCCAGCATTTT
TRBV14	.	.	TRBJ2-3	CASSQLNTDTQYF	TGTGCCAGCAGCCAATTAAACACAGATACGCAGTATTTT
TRBV6-5	.	.	TRBJ2-3	CASSRRTAATDTQYF	TGTGCCAGCAGTAGGAGGACAGCGGCCACAGATACGCAGTATTTT
TRBV5-4	.	.	TRBJ2-7	CASSWGPEEQVFYEQYF	TGTGCCAGCAGCTGGGGGCCGGAGGAGCAGGTTTTCTACGAGCAGTACTTC
TRBV29-1	.	.	TRBJ1-1	CSVTPGALSSEAFF	TGCAGCGTGACCCCAGGGGCGCTTAGCTCGGAAGCTTTCTTT
TRBV6-1	few	TRBD1	TRBJ2-2	CASSGSGTGPSTGELFF	TGTGCCAGCAGTGGATCCGGGACAGGGCCTTCCACCGGGGAGCTGTTTTTT
TRBV28	.	.	TRBJ1-2	CASSWAAYGYTF	TGTGCCAGCAGTTGGGCTGCCTATGGCTACACCTTC
TRBV4-1	once	TRBD2	TRBJ2-3	CASSHRTSGGTDTQYF	TGCGCCAGCAGCCACAGGACTAGCGGGGGCACAGATACGCAGTATTTT
TRBV4-1	.	.	TRBJ2-2	CASSQDSNTGELFF	TGCGCCAGCAGCCAGGACTCCAACACCGGGGAGCTGTTTTTT
TRBV5-6	.	TRBD1	TRBJ2-1	CASSFDRVLYNEQFF	TGTGCCAGCAGCTTTGACAGGGTCCTCTACAATGAGCAGTTCTTC